One sample yielded the 17 T cell receptor beta chains listed below, sequenced in a study of OX40 agonist ivuxolimab in advanced cancers. Data came from immunoSEQ multiplex PCR; TCRdb stores just in-frame clones and leaves some out. The sample yields about 150,000 clones, roughly 92% seen once. This sample comprised CD4+ or CD8+ T cells sorted from blood, obtained in a trial of the OX40 agonist ivuxolimab. The receptors derive from an adult with an advanced solid tumor such as melanoma, head and neck, liver or kidney cancer.

This chain joins TRBV28 and TRBJ1-1; no reliable D call. V lost 6 bases and J 0 bases, leaving 14 bases between the germline ends. There are 15 residues in the CDR3. CDR1 and CDR2 from the germline V gene are MDHEN and SYDVKM. CDR3 coding DNA: TGTGCCAGCAGCCCTGAAGAGTTTATGAACACTGAAGCTTTCTTT. As protein: CASSPEEFMNTEAFF.

The genes are TRBV5-1 and TRBJ2-3, with 9 bases lining up with TRBD1. The CDR3 has 16 residues. Germline V gene sequence: CDR1 SGHRS, CDR2 YFSETQ. V shed 2 bases, J shed 2 bases, and the junction held 6 bases outside the gene matches. In DNA form, the CDR3 reads TGCGCCAGCAGCTTCCCGACAGGGGGGGACACAGATACGCAGTATTTT. It encodes CASSFPTGGDTDTQYF.

The chain links TRBV25-1 to TRBJ1-6; no clear D. Per germline, CDR1 MGHDK and CDR2 SYGVNS. Trimming shortened V by 1 base and J by 15 bases, and 13 bases separated the two germline ends. There are 13 residues in the CDR3. The CDR3: CASSEFTGGSLHF. CDR3 sequence (DNA): TGTGCCAGCAGTGAATTCACGGGTGGGAGCCTCCACTTT. Supplemented by reference TRBV25-1 and TRBJ1-6, the full variable domain reads EADIYQTPRYLVIGTGKKITLECSQTMGHDKMYWYQQDPGMELHLIHYSYGVNSTEKGDLSSESTVSRIRTEHFPLTLESARPSHTSQYLCASSEFTGGSLHFGNGTRLTVT.

This clone has a single count. This chain connects TRBV7-8 to TRBJ1-2; possibly TRBD1 for D (5 bases). The germline gives CDR1 SGHVS, CDR2 FQNEAQ. This CDR3 contains 14 residues. With 0 bases removed from V and 8 bases from J, the gap between germline ends came to 13 bases. The CDR3 loop is CASSLATGGRGYTF. The CDR3 DNA sequence: TGTGCCAGCAGCTTAGCGACGGGGGGACGAGGCTACACCTTC.

The chain couples TRBV7-9 to TRBJ2-5, with 8 bases aligning to TRBD2. Trimming cost V 2 bases and J 0 bases; bases outside gene matches: 2. There are 15 residues in the CDR3. The germline gives CDR1 SEHNR, CDR2 FQNEAQ (reference sequence). The CDR3 region is CASSLTSGNQETQYF. The CDR3 region has the DNA TGTGCCAGCAGCTTAACTAGCGGCAACCAAGAGACCCAGTACTTC.

This clone was seen only once. The chain links TRBV9 to TRBJ1-1, with D hard to call. This CDR3 is 16 amino acids long. Germline CDR1 reads SGDLS; CDR2 reads YYNGEE. V was cut by 4 bases and J by 6 bases, with 22 bases left in between. The CDR3 bases are TGTGCCAGCAGCCGCGCAAAGGTGAGTTGGGCAGCTGAAGCTTTCTTT. Protein sequence: CASSRAKVSWAAEAFF.

This clone was detected only a few times. The chain joins TRBV18 to TRBJ1-5; D is possibly TRBD1 (6 bases). Germline CDR1 and CDR2: KGHSH and LQKENI. Trimming stripped 6 bases from V and 11 bases from J, with 20 bases between. The CDR3 consists of 14 residues. The CDR3 bases are TGTGCCAGCTCCCCCGGAGGGGTGGAGGGGGCCCAGCATTTT. This translates into CASSPGGVEGAQHF.

The rearrangement links TRBV6-5 to TRBJ1-3; 7 bases fit TRBD1. The V gene's germline CDR1 is MNHEY and CDR2 SVGAGI. J gave up 4 bases and V 6 bases, and 0 bases lay outside the gene matches. This CDR3 region has 12 residues. CDR3 DNA sequence: TGTGCCAGCAGGACAGGGGGAAACACCATATATTTT. Translating it yields CASRTGGNTIYF.

This clone was counted once. The sample has other DNA sequences that encode this CDR3 too. The chain links TRBV6-5 to TRBJ1-1; D unresolved. CDR1 is MNHEY, CDR2 SVGAGI, per germline. The CDR3 has 14 residues. V dropped 2 bases and J dropped 0 bases, with 7 bases sitting between them. CDR3: CASSYGSMNTEAFF. CDR3 in DNA: TGTGCCAGCAGTTACGGATCCATGAACACTGAAGCTTTCTTT.

The chain carries TRBV5-1 and TRBJ2-1; TRBD2 agrees at 11 bases. CDR1 and CDR2 from the germline V gene are SGHRS and YFSETQ. This CDR3 spans 15 amino acids. V lost 3 bases, J lost 8 bases, and 7 bases stayed unmatched. The CDR3 sequence is CASSSGTSGGDEQFF. CDR3 in DNA: TGCGCCAGCAGCTCCGGGACTAGCGGTGGGGATGAGCAGTTCTTC.

V is TRBV28 and J is TRBJ2-2; D gene unclear. Germline loops: CDR1 MDHEN, CDR2 SYDVKM. V lost 7 bases, J lost 5 bases, and 8 bases lay in between. This CDR3 spans 12 amino acids. The CDR3 nucleotides are TGTGCCAGCACCCGTTTGACCGGGGAGCTGTTTTTT. Its protein is CASTRLTGELFF.

The chain carries TRBV5-1 and TRBJ2-2; 9 nucleotides align to TRBD2. CDR1 is SGHRS, CDR2 YFSETQ, per germline. This CDR3 spans 15 amino acids. Trimming cost V 5 bases and J 2 bases; bases outside gene matches: 4. The CDR3 DNA sequence: TGCGCCAGCAGGGCTAGCGGGGACAACACCGGGGAGCTGTTTTTT. It translates to CASRASGDNTGELFF.

The chain links TRBV30 to TRBJ2-7; D is unclear. V was clipped by 8 bases and J by 1 base, with 15 bases between them. Looked up from germline, CDR1 is GTSNPN and CDR2 is SVGIG (reference sequence). The CDR3 is 13 residues long. CDR3 DNA sequence: TGTGCCGCTCCGGGCAGAGGTTCCTACGAGCAGTACTTC. Its translation: CAAPGRGSYEQYF.

V and J are TRBV7-3 and TRBJ2-1; 11 bases line up with TRBD2. The CDR3 covers 15 residues. V shed 3 bases and J 4 bases; nucleotides not matched to a gene: 2. Per germline, CDR1 SGHTA and CDR2 FQGTGA. CDR3 in DNA: TGTGCCAGCAGCTTGACTAGCGGGGCTTACAATGAGCAGTTCTTC. Translation: CASSLTSGAYNEQFF.

The rearrangement links TRBV28 to TRBJ2-7; 9 bases fit TRBD1. The V segment lost 9 bases and the J segment 3 bases; nucleotides outside the gene matches: 12. CDR1 and CDR2 (germline): MDHEN, SYDVKM. The CDR3 has 15 amino acids. CDR3 amino acids: CARETGTGKSYEQYF. CDR3 coding DNA: TGTGCCAGAGAAACCGGGACAGGGAAAAGCTACGAGCAGTACTTC.

J is TRBJ1-5 and V is TRBV5-1; D remains unclear. This CDR3 has 16 amino acids. Trimming took off 4 bases at V and 0 bases at J, with 14 bases between the two ends. Germline CDR1 and CDR2: SGHRS and YFSETQ. CDR3 region: CASSPSGIYSNQPQHF. The CDR3, as DNA: TGCGCCAGCAGCCCCTCGGGGATCTATAGCAATCAGCCCCAGCATTTT. The full variable domain, rest sourced from reference TRBV5-1 and TRBJ1-5, is KAGVTQTPRYLIKTRGQQVTLSCSPISGHRSVSWYQQTPGQGLQFLFEYFSETQRNKGNFPGRFSGRQFSNSRSEMNVSTLELGDSALYLCASSPSGIYSNQPQHFGDGTRLSIL.

This chain joins TRBV29-1 and TRBJ1-3; tentative D call: TRBD1 (5 bases). The CDR3 totals 12 residues. V was cut by 6 bases and J by 4 bases, with 10 bases left in between. Looked up from germline, CDR1 is SQVTM and CDR2 is ANQGSEA. The CDR3 nucleotides are TGCAGCGTCCGTGAGGGGGGAAACACCATATATTTT. It encodes CSVREGGNTIYF.